Given below is one T cell receptor beta chain in context. Trimming removed 5 bases from V and 5 bases from J, with 15 bases in between. The germline V gene has CDR1 SSHAT and CDR2 FNYEAQ (reference sequence). The CDR3 is made up of 15 amino acids. Clones were sequenced by immunoSEQ multiplex PCR, and TCRdb holds only the in-frame ones, with some missing. Among about 49,000 clones listed, around nine tenths were seen once. This sample was included in a study of technical replicates of blood from several donors. This TCR came from a human donor in good health. Some clones in this sample may be carry-over from other donors' samples. The genes are TRBV7-7 and TRBJ2-2, with D perhaps TRBD2 (5 bases). Sequenced input: PBMCs. The CDR3, as DNA: TGTGCCAGCAGCGCCAGTTCTTGGAGGACCGGGGAGCTGTTTTTT. Protein: CASSASSWRTGELFF.